Listed below are T cell receptor beta chains from one sample, sequenced in a study of response to subunit inactivated influenza vaccine. TCRdb analysed the RT-PCR reads with MiXCR anew, one entry per CDR3 protein. Here the sample spans 200,000 to 300,000 distinct CDR3 sequences, less than 15% being singletons. The sample was non-naive T cells sorted from PBMCs, taken approximately 15 days before vaccination. These receptors were obtained from a man aged 50 to 60 who received an inactivated influenza vaccine. The CDR3 runs from the conserved cysteine through the conserved F or W. The D gene is left open where the match is weak. Clone size is not always given. Where it is, it says once, few, many or a class for expanded clones.

14	TRBJ1-2	-	-	TRBV7-2	TGTGCCAGCAACCCCAAAGGTGTACAAAAGGGCTACACCTTC	CASNPKGVQKGYTF
14	TRBJ2-5	few	TRBD1	TRBV29-1	TGCAGCGTTGATGGACAGGGGAAGGGAGAGACCCAGTACTTC	CSVDGQGKGETQYF
17	TRBJ2-1	once	TRBD2	TRBV20-1	TGCAGCGCTAGAGATCGCAAAGCTAGCGGACTTTACAATGAGCAGTTCTTC	CSARDRKASGLYNEQFF
15	TRBJ2-2	-	-	TRBV2	TGTGCCAGCAGTGAAGTCGGCAGATACACCGGGGAGCTGTTTTTT	CASSEVGRYTGELFF
13	TRBJ2-7	-	-	TRBV7-2	TGTGCCAGCAGCCCCAACCGACAGTACGAGCAGTACTTC	CASSPNRQYEQYF
13	TRBJ1-2	-	-	TRBV5-1	TGCGCCAGCAGGGATCAAGCTAACTATGGCTACACCTTC	CASRDQANYGYTF
15	TRBJ2-3	-	TRBD1	TRBV12-3/TRBV12-4	TGTGCCAGCAGTTTTTCGACAGGGCGCACAGATACGCAGTATTTT	CASSFSTGRTDTQYF
16	TRBJ2-1	-	TRBD2	TRBV19	TGTGCCAGTAGTATTCGAGCGGGGGGGCCCAGCAATGAGCAGTTCTTC	CASSIRAGGPSNEQFF
14	TRBJ2-2	many	-	TRBV3-1	TGTGCCAGCAGCCGCCGGGAGCCCCCCGGGGAGCTGTTTTTT	CASSRREPPGELFF
15	TRBJ2-1	few	-	TRBV3-1	TGTGCCAGCAGCCAGCCAAGGGGTACAAACAATGAGCAGTTCTTC	CASSQPRGTNNEQFF
16	TRBJ1-5	few	-	TRBV5-5	TGTGCCAGCAGCTTGTTCAGGGAATCTAGCAATCAGCCCCAGCTTTTT	CASSLFRESSNQPQLF
14	TRBJ2-7	-	-	TRBV6-5	TGTGCCAGCAGTTACACCCCCCAATCCTACGAGCAGTACTTC	CASSYTPQSYEQYF
14	TRBJ2-3	few	-	TRBV7-2	TGTGCCAGCGAAAGGCGGCGTGGCACAGATACGCAGTATTTT	CASERRRGTDTQYF
13	TRBJ1-2	few	-	TRBV6-6	TGTGCCAGCAGTTACAAGGGTACCTATGGCTACACCTTC	CASSYKGTYGYTF
13	TRBJ2-4	few	-	TRBV24-1	TGTGCCACCAGCGGGACGCAGGAAAGCATTCAGTACTTC	CATSGTQESIQYF
14	TRBJ1-1	-	-	TRBV20-1	TGCAGTGCTAGGGAGTTTCTTTGGAACACTGAAGCTTTCTTT	CSAREFLWNTEAFF
14	TRBJ2-1	many	-	TRBV15	TGTGCCACCAGCGGGCTAGCAGATTACAATGAGCAGTTCTTC	CATSGLADYNEQFF
16	TRBJ2-1	-	TRBD2	TRBV4-3	TGCGCCAGCAGCCAGAGGACTAGCGGGACTTACAATGAGCAGTTCTTC	CASSQRTSGTYNEQFF
15	TRBJ2-3	few	-	TRBV6-2/TRBV6-3	TGTGCCAGCAGCTATTGGGGAAGAAGCACAGATACGCAGTATTTT	CASSYWGRSTDTQYF
19	TRBJ2-7	many	TRBD2	TRBV7-2	TGTGCCAGCAGCTTGCGGACTAGCGGGGGGCGTGAGAAAAACTACGAGCAGTACTTC	CASSLRTSGGREKNYEQYF
18	TRBJ2-6	many	TRBD1	TRBV27	TGTGCCAGCAGTAGACAGGGGGCGTTATTCTCTGGGGCCAACGTCCTGACTTTC	CASSRQGALFSGANVLTF
15	TRBJ2-3	many	TRBD1	TRBV5-1	TGCGCCAGCAGTAAGACAGGGTCTCTCGGTTATACGCAGTATTTT	CASSKTGSLGYTQYF
13	TRBJ1-5	few	TRBD1	TRBV29-1	TGCAGCGTTGGTGGGGACAGGGGGCAGCCCCAGCATTTT	CSVGGDRGQPQHF
16	TRBJ2-3	-	-	TRBV29-1	TGCAGCGTTTCCCGTTCCGGGACTTTTATAGCAGATACGCAGTATTTT	CSVSRSGTFIADTQYF
15	TRBJ2-3	many	TRBD1	TRBV4-2	TGTGCCAGCAGCCTGGGACAGGGTAGCACAGATACGCAGTATTTT	CASSLGQGSTDTQYF
13	TRBJ1-5	few	-	TRBV27	TGTGCCAGCAGTCATTATAGCAATCAGCCCCAGCATTTT	CASSHYSNQPQHF
13	TRBJ2-7	-	-	TRBV5-4	TGTGCCAGCAGCTTACGGGGGGCACGGGAGCAGTACTTC	CASSLRGAREQYF
16	TRBJ2-7	few	TRBD2	TRBV20-1	TGCAGTGCTAGGGGGACTAGCGGGGGGTTGGGTTACGAGCAGTACTTC	CSARGTSGGLGYEQYF